This TCR beta chain was sequenced for a study of blood T cell repertoires in COVID-19. Study details: Researchers got acute and convalescent COVID-19 samples from the United States, Italy and Spain.

Source study methods: Amplifying reference gene primers gave estimates of nucleated cell counts. Assay: immunoSEQ multiplex PCR; the TCRdb copy retains only in-frame clones and omits some. For V, J and clone size, that table is used; D and trimming come from the DNA. Of about 77,000 clones in the sample, approximately 90% were seen once. V dropped 6 bases and J dropped 1 base, with 12 bases sitting between them. Germline lookup yields CDR1 MNHEY and CDR2 SVGAGI. This CDR3 has 14 residues. This sequence originates from an elderly woman with acute or convalescent COVID-19. The sequenced material came from peripheral blood. The chain has TRBV6-5 and TRBJ1-1, with a tentative D call TRBD1 (5 bases). CDR3: CASRSQAANTEAFF. The CDR3 DNA sequence: TGTGCCAGCAGGTCACAGGCCGCGAACACTGAAGCTTTCTTT.